This T cell receptor beta chain is from a study of cytomegalovirus exposure and HLA in healthy donors. General study results and limits: Earlier results showed most TCR beta V segments being productive about 87% or about 30% of the time.

In the case of this clone: What it binds is not known.

PCR primers comprised 60 Vbeta and 13 Jbeta primers. Clones were sequenced by immunoSEQ multiplex PCR, and TCRdb holds only the in-frame ones, with some missing. The sample has around 120,000 clones, 65% to 90% seen once. This CDR3 contains 13 residues. Germline V CDR1 and CDR2: MNHNY, SVGAGI (reference sequence). Trimming at V came to 6 bases and at J to 9 bases, leaving 9 bases not matched to a gene. This sequence originates from a man in his late teens or twenties in good health and CMV-seronegative. The chain couples TRBV6-6 to TRBJ1-1; 8 nucleotides agree with TRBD1. The sequenced sample consisted of PBMCs. CDR3 sequence reads: CASRSGGQGKAFF. CDR3 nucleotides: TGTGCCAGCAGATCCGGAGGACAGGGAAAAGCTTTCTTT.